This T cell receptor beta chain was recovered during a study of OX40 agonist ivuxolimab in advanced cancers. Germline CDR1 reads MNHEY; CDR2 reads SMNVEV (reference sequence). This CDR3 has 15 residues. V was clipped by 2 bases and J by 7 bases; unmatched bases: 9. The assay was immunoSEQ multiplex PCR, and TCRdb's table has in-frame clones only and misses some. The profile covers 20,000 to 25,000 clones, with approximately 82% appearing a single time and around a quarter taken by the ten largest. The input for sequencing was CD4+ or CD8+ T cells sorted from blood, taken in a trial of the OX40 agonist ivuxolimab. The receptor's source is an adult with an advanced solid tumor such as melanoma, head and neck, liver or kidney cancer. The chain uses TRBV27 and TRBJ2-3; 7 bases line up with TRBD1. Written as DNA, the CDR3 is TGTGCCAGCAGTTTACTTCCGACAGGGTCAAATACGCAGTATTTT. Protein: CASSLLPTGSNTQYF.